The next 20 T cell receptor beta chains were all read from a single sample in a study of CD8+ T cells in alopecia areata. Sequencing relied on a cDNA template that was reverse transcribed from extracted RNA. Generated by immunoSEQ multiplex PCR, the TCRdb table keeps only in-frame clones and is missing some. The sample holds a few hundred thousand clones, approximately 67% seen once. Stated treatment: oral pan-JAK inhibitor, 5-10 mg twice daily. The sample in question was CD4+ T cells sorted from blood, obtained around week 46, from a patient treated with tofacitinib. These receptors came from a human donor with alopecia areata.

Only a few counts were recorded for this clone. This chain connects TRBV2 to TRBJ2-5; 11 bases align to TRBD2. Germline values: CDR1 SNHLY, CDR2 FYNNEI. V shed 10 bases, J shed 3 bases, and the junction held 1 base outside the gene matches. This CDR3 spans 12 amino acids. CDR3 in DNA: TGTGCCAAGACTAGCGGGGAAGAGACCCAGTACTTC. Translated, it gives CAKTSGEETQYF.

V is TRBV14 and J is TRBJ1-1, with D maybe TRBD1 (6 bases). This CDR3 region has 16 residues. V was pared by 0 bases and J by 1 base, with 12 bases between. Germline V gene sequence: CDR1 SGHDN, CDR2 FVKESK. CDR3 nucleotides: TGTGCCAGCAGCCAAGATCACCGGGACAAGAACACTGAAGCTTTCTTT. Protein: CASSQDHRDKNTEAFF.

CDR3 protein: CASSICSNLNPYGYTF. The CDR3, as DNA: TGCGCCAGCAGTATCTGTAGCAATCTCAATCCCTATGGCTACACCTTC. J is TRBJ1-2 and V is TRBV23-1; D is unclear. TRBV23-1 is recorded as an ORF, its role being uncertain. The CDR3 extends over 16 amino acids. Trimming removed 5 bases at V and 4 bases at J, with 20 bases between.

The rearrangement joins TRBV29-1 to TRBJ2-1, with D unclear. V lost 7 bases to trimming and J lost 5 bases, with 18 bases between them. Germline V gene data show CDR1 as SQVTM and CDR2 as ANQGSEA. The CDR3 covers 14 residues. The CDR3 nucleotides read TGCAGCGCCCTCTACTCTCGTAACGACAATGAGCAGTTCTTC. Its protein is CSALYSRNDNEQFF.

The chain recombines TRBV5-1 with TRBJ2-1; TRBD2 matches 8 bases. The V and J ends lost 4 bases and 4 bases, in that order; junction bases with no gene match: 10. From germline, CDR1 is SGHRS and CDR2 YFSETQ. The CDR3 runs 16 residues. The CDR3: CASSPTAASGYNEQFF. The CDR3 DNA sequence: TGCGCCAGCAGCCCCACGGCGGCTAGCGGGTACAATGAGCAGTTCTTC.

The genes are TRBV2 and TRBJ2-1, with TRBD1 matching over 8 bases. This CDR3 comprises 16 residues. Germline loops: CDR1 SNHLY, CDR2 FYNNEI. Trimming took 6 bases from V and 0 from J; bases not matched to a gene: 7. The CDR3 is CASRLSTGGSYNEQFF. In nucleotides, the CDR3 is TGTGCCAGCAGACTCTCAACAGGGGGCTCCTACAATGAGCAGTTCTTC.

This clone was counted only a few times. The rearrangement joins TRBV4-3 to TRBJ2-7; D may be TRBD2 (5 bases). Trimming removed 6 bases at V and 3 bases at J, with 15 bases between. There are 14 residues in the CDR3. Germline V gene sequence: CDR1 LGHNA, CDR2 YSLEER. The CDR3 loop reads CASRADSRSYEQYF. CDR3 nucleotides: TGCGCCAGCAGGGCGGACTCTCGAAGCTACGAGCAGTACTTC.

This clone was observed a handful of times. CDR3 in DNA: TGTGCCAGCAGCTCGCAGGGCTACGAGCAGTACTTC. Its translation is CASSSQGYEQYF. The rearrangement joins TRBV5-6 to TRBJ2-7; a weak D match, TRBD1 (5 bases). Germline lookup yields CDR1 SGHDT and CDR2 YYEEEE. V shed 3 bases and J shed 3 bases, with 7 bases lying between them. CDR3 size: 12 residues.

The rearrangement links TRBV28 to TRBJ2-7; the match to TRBD1 covers 7 bases. CDR3 size: 15 residues. The V gene end was trimmed by 5 bases and the J gene end by 4 bases; junction bases not matched to a gene: 11. The V gene's germline CDR1 is MDHEN and CDR2 SYDVKM. CDR3 DNA: TGTGCCAGCAGTGCAACCACAGGGGCGAGATACGAGCAGTACTTC. It codes for CASSATTGARYEQYF.

There are a few counts of this clone. J is TRBJ1-1 and V is TRBV5-6; TRBD1 is a possible D gene (6 bases). Trimming took off 5 bases at V and 7 bases at J, with 18 bases between the two ends. This CDR3 is 14 amino acids long. The germline CDR1 and CDR2 sequences are SGHDT and YYEEEE. CDR3 amino acids: CASSPVGGRGEAFF. CDR3 DNA sequence: TGTGCCAGCAGTCCCGTGGGGGGGCGCGGTGAAGCTTTCTTT.

The gene calls are TRBV4-3 and TRBJ2-7; weak D call: TRBD2 (5 bases). Germline V gene data show CDR1 as LGHNA and CDR2 as YSLEER. CDR3 length: 12 residues. Trimming removed 0 bases from V and 9 bases from J, with 9 bases in between. CDR3 region: CASSQDGVGQYF. In nucleotides, the CDR3 is TGCGCCAGCAGCCAAGACGGGGTCGGGCAGTACTTC.

The CDR3 nucleotides read TGTGCCAGCAGGGGAGGGACAGCTGGGACTATGAACACTGAAGCTTTCTTT. It yields the protein CASRGGTAGTMNTEAFF. The chain joins TRBV28 to TRBJ1-1, with 7 bases matching TRBD1. The length of the CDR3 is 17 residues. Germline-derived CDR1 and CDR2 are MDHEN and SYDVKM. J was trimmed by 0 bases and V by 6 bases; bases with no gene match: 13.

The chain links TRBV27 to TRBJ1-5; D is perhaps TRBD1 (5 bases). This CDR3 is built from 13 residues. Germline assignment: CDR1 MNHEY and CDR2 SMNVEV (reference sequence). V dropped 4 bases and J dropped 3 bases, with 7 bases sitting between them. The CDR3 spells CASSSGNNQPQHF. CDR3 bases: TGTGCCAGCAGTTCAGGGAACAATCAGCCCCAGCATTTT.

The J gene is TRBJ2-7, the V gene TRBV19; 7 nucleotides agree with TRBD1. From germline, CDR1 is LNHDA and CDR2 SQIVND (reference sequence). The V and J ends lost 3 bases and 2 bases, in that order; junction bases with no gene match: 4. The CDR3 is made up of 14 amino acids. The CDR3: CASSISRGTYEQYF. The CDR3 DNA follows: TGTGCCAGTAGTATCTCCAGGGGGACCTACGAGCAGTACTTC.

This clone was seen once. This chain joins TRBV28 and TRBJ1-2; D remains unclear. The V end lost 3 bases, the J end lost 2 bases, and 4 bases lay between the germline ends. Germline V gene lookup returns CDR1 MDHEN and CDR2 SYDVKM. This CDR3 has 12 amino acids. The CDR3 DNA follows: TGTGCCAGCAGTTTGCCCAACTATGGCTACACCTTC. Encoded protein: CASSLPNYGYTF.

The chain is built from TRBV5-1 and TRBJ2-1, with D possibly being TRBD2 (5 bases). Germline CDR1 and CDR2: SGHRS and YFSETQ. Deletions cut 0 bases from V and 5 bases from J, with 18 bases between. This CDR3 region has 17 residues. The CDR3 nucleotides are TGCGCCAGCAGCTTGGCGAGTCATCCAAGAGGGAACAATGAGCAGTTCTTC. Protein product: CASSLASHPRGNNEQFF.

This clone occurred a few times. The V call is TRBV5-1, the J call TRBJ2-4; D gene uncertain. This CDR3 is built from 15 residues. Germline CDR1 SGHRS, CDR2 YFSETQ. V was clipped by 4 bases and J by 0 bases, with 11 bases between them. In DNA form, the CDR3 reads TGCGCCAGCAGCCCCCAAATAGAAGCCAAAAACATTCAGTACTTC. Translating it yields CASSPQIEAKNIQYF.

The chain is built from TRBV29-1 and TRBJ1-1; TRBD1 matches at 7 bases. The V gene's germline CDR1 is SQVTM and CDR2 ANQGSEA. The trim removed 3 bases at V and 6 bases at J, leaving 4 bases unmatched. There are 12 residues in the CDR3. The CDR3 here is CSVDRGLAEAFF. DNA for the CDR3: TGCAGCGTTGATAGGGGGCTTGCTGAAGCTTTCTTT.

The chain has TRBV5-6 and TRBJ1-2; D remains ambiguous. This CDR3 is 13 amino acids long. The germline V gene has CDR1 SGHDT and CDR2 YYEEEE. Deletions cut 2 bases from V and 0 bases from J, with 5 bases between. CDR3 in amino acids: CASSLGSNYGYTF. The CDR3 DNA follows: TGTGCCAGCAGCTTAGGATCTAACTATGGCTACACCTTC. Filled out from reference TRBV5-6 and TRBJ1-2, the complete variable domain reads DAGVTQSPTHLIKTRGQQVTLRCSPKSGHDTVSWYQQALGQGPQFIFQYYEEEERQRGNFPDRFSGHQFPNYSSELNVNALLLGDSALYLCASSLGSNYGYTFGSGTRLTVV.

This chain uses TRBV30 with TRBJ2-2; maybe TRBD1 (6 bases). The V end was cut by 1 base, the J end by 2 bases, with 8 bases between. The CDR3 is 14 amino acids. CDR1 is GTSNPN and CDR2 is SVGIG in the germline V gene (reference sequence). CDR3: CAWSAGQNTGELFF. The CDR3 DNA sequence: TGTGCCTGGAGTGCGGGACAAAACACCGGGGAGCTGTTTTTT.